A selection of T cell receptor beta chains follows, all from one sample in a study of T cells in Graves' hyperthyroidism and ophthalmopathy. TCRdb reprocessed the multiplex PCR reads with MiXCR, giving one entry per CDR3 protein. There are about 300,000 distinct CDR3 sequences in the sample; roughly 19% occur only once, and about 35% lies in the top ten. Sequences were obtained from blood. The source is a man in his fifties with Graves' ophthalmopathy. Both conserved end residues are part of each CDR3. D genes are given only for firm matches. A row's size may be missing; if present it is once, few, many or a size class.

cdr3_length clone_size v_call d_call cdr3_aa
15 few TRBV20-1 TRBD2 CSARDEQREFNEQYF
11 few TRBV30 . CAWARREKLFF
14 . TRBV19 . CASSMSSGTETQYF
14 . TRBV10-1 . CASNGLRLLAEAFF
17 few TRBV25-1 . CASSGETGRSVYNEQFF
15 many TRBV28 . CASRTPGQDNSPLHF
14 many TRBV2 . CASSVDGGQETQYF
14 . TRBV9 TRBD1 CASSVGTGRYEQYF
16 many TRBV12-5 TRBD2 CASGLGPMGGIETQYF
14 many TRBV3-1 . CASRRGHQNTEAFF
12 . TRBV7-9 . CASSSDSKAAFF
14 many TRBV28 . CASRLIGGLYEQYF
14 few TRBV7-8 TRBD1 CASSRDRVNTEAFF
16 many TRBV15 . CATSSGASASTDTQYF
16 many TRBV11-1 . CASSLAQGPVQETQYF
18 many TRBV3-1 . CASSLKWDPTGMNTEAFF
14 few TRBV2 TRBD2 CASRREGQSGELFF
15 many TRBV7-6 . CASSLEGGGGETQYF
15 . TRBV5-1 . CASSVGKTNTGELFF
20 . TRBV7-9 TRBD2 CASTLTGLAGGRSSYNEQFF
15 . TRBV12-3/TRBV12-4 . CASSSYREPQETQYF
15 many TRBV5-1 TRBD1 CASSRRTGGESEAFF
14 few TRBV9 TRBD1 CASSVAGTGNEQYF
12 few TRBV11-2 . CASSSTTGELFF
16 . TRBV4-2 TRBD2 CASSQEAGLFYNEQFF
13 few TRBV6-5 . CASSYEGGTAAFF
14 many TRBV27 . CASSWSTGNYEQYF
14 few TRBV5-1 . CASATWRNTDTQYF
11 few TRBV29-1 . CSVPGDTEAFF
15 few TRBV14 TRBD1 CASSQGQGVNSPLHF
13 many TRBV30 . CASQRSQWNEQFF
13 . TRBV2 . CASSAQAYTEAFF
15 few TRBV5-1 TRBD1 CASSAGQGNTGELFF
15 many TRBV7-2 TRBD2 CASSTVAGGRNEQFF
13 . TRBV20-1 TRBD2 CSARTSGTYEQYF
16 . TRBV11-3 TRBD2 CASSLGGTSGLETQYF
14 . TRBV29-1 TRBD1 CSVRRQGPNEKLFF
15 few TRBV5-4 TRBD1 CASSDRDRGLNEQFF
18 few TRBV11-2 TRBD2 CASSLAASGRVKSYEQYF
15 . TRBV15 . CAASRDKGEGRPLHF
14 . TRBV15 . CVTSRDTAGTEASF
15 few TRBV7-3 TRBD2 CASSYTSGRGETQYF
17 . TRBV14 TRBD2 CASSQDIAGSRTGELFF
15 many TRBV27 TRBD2 CASSPLAGAAGTQYF
19 . TRBV7-9 . CASSLVAGPTGLMNTEAFF
14 . TRBV24-1 . CATSDTGPTGELFF
13 many TRBV30 . CAWSGRGSYEQYF
13 . TRBV30 . CAWSRLTKQPQHF
16 . TRBV14 TRBD2 CASTSSGLADTGELFF
17 . TRBV4-1 . CASSQVTLETARLPQHF
14 many TRBV6-1 . CASILDRRKETQYF
14 . TRBV24-1 . CATSAEGGGETQYF
15 . TRBV28 . CASSPEAEGSDTQYF